This T cell receptor (beta chain) is drawn from a study of blood T cell repertoires in COVID-19 (dated by TCRdb to about 2020). Broadly, across the study: Samples from collaborators originated in the United States, Italy and Spain and spanned both the acute and convalescent phases of COVID-19. The prospective study material was composed of cDNA or gDNA derived from T cells, B-cell-depleted T cells, or PBMCs. Deeply sampled blood TCRbeta repertoires from subjects exposed to, actively infected with, or recovered from COVID-19 were included in the dataset. The repertoires were made available in a free public database intended to serve as a resource for research on the immune response to SARS-CoV-2. Samples came from the ongoing ImmuneRACE study (first 160 participants) plus 1,254 subjects from 6 global collaborators. Sample metadata almost always included a de-identified subject ID, COVID-19 status, age in years and sex. Where available, HLA class I and class II types were obtained from metadata supplied by the sample provider rather than from assay-based typing.

Of note for this clone: Its recognized antigen is unknown. No much larger clone exists at a distance of one base, and base qualities are not known.

The collaborating institutions used their own protocols to collect whole blood in K2EDTA tubes. Collaborator samples were shipped for TCRbeta analysis as frozen whole blood, isolated PBMCs, or DNA extracted from either sample type. Here is what the overall study found, with its caveats: Clinical and demographic metadata were provided uncurated, with the amount varying by source and participant.

CDR1 and CDR2 (KGHSH, LQKENI) derive from the germline V gene. Compared with germline, V lacks 6 bases and J lacks 5 bases; bases without a gene match: 11. The CDR3 sequence holds 16 residues, the cysteine and phenylalanine included. The read is trimmed to its CDR3 DNA, 48 bases read in frame from base 1. TCRbeta CDR3 regions were amplified from genomic DNA using the immunoSEQ Assay, a bias-controlled multiplex PCR. On the study's bioinformatics: Nucleated cell counts per sample were estimated from amplification of reference gene primers within the assay. Sequence reads were collapsed and filtered to measure the absolute abundance of every unique TCRbeta CDR3 rearrangement. For each sample, productive Simpson clonality was calculated as the square root of Simpson's diversity index over productive rearrangements. Sourced from immuneACCESS, this table was stored by TCRdb with only in-frame sequences that have V and J called. A share of the clones is absent; for the studies checked, an unresolved V gene accounts for under half, and the remainder has no known explanation. The D gene and trimming were derived from the DNA, and the V and J assignments and clone size from that table. The sample table records about 78,000 clones; roughly 87% of these occur just once. The ten most abundant clones make up roughly 1% of the sample.

Sequencing was performed on peripheral blood. The sequence was collected from a woman aged 45-65 years in a cohort sampled during active COVID-19. The chain links TRBV18 with TRBJ2-2, with 8 central nucleotides matching TRBD2. DNA sequence: TGTGCCAGCTCCCAGGGGAGCGGGGGAAGAACCGGGGAGCTGTTTTTT. It translates to CASSQGSGGRTGELFF.